This T cell receptor (beta chain) derives from a study of T-cell memory formation after mild COVID-19. Study-level results: Mainly CM and EM harbored the contracting CD4+ clones; mainly EMRA harbored the CD8+ ones. While clones contracting from day 15 to 85 were balanced between CD4 and CD8, later expanders leaned CD4+. A subset of responding clones appeared in pre-infection memory, suggesting cross-reactive memory joined.

This clonotype was seen a handful of times. The antigen is unknown. Employing constant-segment primers, 5'RACE generated TCR alpha and TCR beta cDNA libraries bearing sample barcodes and UMIs. TCRdb recomputed calls from the 5' RACE reads with MiXCR, one row per CDR3 protein. The table records 450,000 to 650,000 distinct CDR3 sequences, about a sixth of them present only once. Germline V lookup: CDR1 DFQATT, CDR2 SNEGSKA (reference sequence). V shed 2 bases and J shed 4 bases, with 17 bases lying between them. The CDR3 loop spans 16 amino acids. This TCR was sampled from an adult woman who had mild COVID-19 (a few samples of this study predate the infection). Cell type and time point are not known. The chain recombines TRBV20-1 with TRBJ2-2; either TRBD1 or TRBD2 may fit D (5 bases each). Sample: PBMCs or a T cell subset sorted from them (not recorded which). CDR3 protein: CSARTVRGRGTGELFF. The DNA of the CDR3 is TGCAGTGCTAGAACCGTTCGGGGCCGGGGCACCGGGGAGCTGTTTTTT.